This T cell receptor beta chain emerged from a study of CD8+ T cells in alopecia areata. Treatment described: oral pan-JAK inhibitor, 5-10 mg twice daily. The CDR3 contains 17 residues. Germline CDR1 reads SGHDT; CDR2 reads YYEEEE. V lost 4 bases, J lost 3 bases, and 17 bases lay in between. Isolated RNA was reverse transcribed into cDNA used as the sequencing template. TCRdb's table, derived via immunoSEQ multiplex PCR, lists solely in-frame clones and lacks some. The sample has 150,000 or so clones; approximately 59% are singletons. This chain joins TRBV5-6 and TRBJ2-6; either TRBD1 or TRBD2 may fit D (6 bases each). Sequenced material: CD4+ T cells sorted from blood, taken at roughly week 55, from a patient treated with tofacitinib. This TCR was recovered from a human donor with alopecia areata. Written as DNA, the CDR3 is TGTGCCAGCAGCCCCCTTTGGGGGGCGGGTGGGGCCAACGTCCTGACTTTC. It encodes CASSPLWGAGGANVLTF. The full variable domain, rest sourced from reference TRBV5-6 and TRBJ2-6, is DAGVTQSPTHLIKTRGQQVTLRCSPKSGHDTVSWYQQALGQGPQFIFQYYEEEERQRGNFPDRFSGHQFPNYSSELNVNALLLGDSALYLCASSPLWGAGGANVLTFGAGSRLTVL.